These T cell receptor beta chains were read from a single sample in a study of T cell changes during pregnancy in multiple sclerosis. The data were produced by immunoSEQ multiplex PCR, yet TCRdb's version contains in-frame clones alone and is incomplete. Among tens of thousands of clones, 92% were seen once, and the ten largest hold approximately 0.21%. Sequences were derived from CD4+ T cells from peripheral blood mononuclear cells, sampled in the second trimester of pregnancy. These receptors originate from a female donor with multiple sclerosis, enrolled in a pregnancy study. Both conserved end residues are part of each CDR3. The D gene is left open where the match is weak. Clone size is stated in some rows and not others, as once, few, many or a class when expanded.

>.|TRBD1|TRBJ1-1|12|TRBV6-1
TGTGCCAGCAGTGAACTACAGGGGCAGGCTTTCTTT
CASSELQGQAFF
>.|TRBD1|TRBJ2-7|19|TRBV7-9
TGTGCCAGCAGCTTAGGGTGGGGACAGGGGGGATCTCGGACCTACGAGCAGTACTTC
CASSLGWGQGGSRTYEQYF
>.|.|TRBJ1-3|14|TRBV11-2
TGTGCCAGCAGCGTGGACGGGTTAGGGGACACCATATATTTT
CASSVDGLGDTIYF
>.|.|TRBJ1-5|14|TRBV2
TGTGCCAGCAGCCGGACGAGGGGCAATCAGCCCCAGCATTTT
CASSRTRGNQPQHF
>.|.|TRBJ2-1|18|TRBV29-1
TGCAGCGTTGGGATTCGACGGGGTAATCCTTTCTCCTACAATGAGCAGTTCTTC
CSVGIRRGNPFSYNEQFF
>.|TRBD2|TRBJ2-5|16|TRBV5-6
TGTGCCAGCAGCCAAGGACTAGCGGGAGTTTGGGAGACCCAGTACTTC
CASSQGLAGVWETQYF
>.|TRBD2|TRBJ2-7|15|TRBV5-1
TGCGCCAGCAGCTTCCGCCGGGAGGAACCCCACGAGCAGTACTTC
CASSFRREEPHEQYF
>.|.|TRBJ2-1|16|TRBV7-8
TGTGCCAGCAGCCCCAGGGCTCGCGGATCCTACAATGAGCAGTTCTTC
CASSPRARGSYNEQFF
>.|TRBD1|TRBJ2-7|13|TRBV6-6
TGTGCCAGCTCTCGGACAGGGGTCTACGAGCAGTACTTC
CASSRTGVYEQYF
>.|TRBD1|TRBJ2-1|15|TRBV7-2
TGTGCCAGCAGCGAAAGACAGGGCTCCTACAATGAGCAGTTCTTC
CASSERQGSYNEQFF
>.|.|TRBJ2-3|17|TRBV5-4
TGTGCCAGCAGCTCGGCTGGCGGGGGCCTTCAGGGAGATACGCAGTATTTT
CASSSAGGGLQGDTQYF
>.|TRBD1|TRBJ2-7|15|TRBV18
TGTGCCAGCTCACCACAGGGGGCCAACTCGGACGAGCAGTACTTC
CASSPQGANSDEQYF
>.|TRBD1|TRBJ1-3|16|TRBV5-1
TGCGCCAGCAGCGGAATGACAGGGGAATCTGGAAACACCATATATTTT
CASSGMTGESGNTIYF
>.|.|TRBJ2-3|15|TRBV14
TGTGCCAGCAGCGGCCCCGGGAGCCTCCCAGATACGCAGTATTTT
CASSGPGSLPDTQYF
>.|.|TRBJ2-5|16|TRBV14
TGTGCCAGCAGCCCGAACCCGGACACCCGTTGGGAGACCCAGTACTTC
CASSPNPDTRWETQYF
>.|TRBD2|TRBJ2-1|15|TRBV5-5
TGTGCCAGCAGCTTGGGAGCGGGGGGGCACAATGAGCAGTTCTTC
CASSLGAGGHNEQFF
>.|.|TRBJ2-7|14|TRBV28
TGTGCCAGCAGTTTAATAGACAACTCCTACGAGCAGTACTTC
CASSLIDNSYEQYF
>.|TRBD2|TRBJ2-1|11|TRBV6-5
TGTGCCAGCAGTAGCGGGGGGGAGGTGTTCTTC
CASSSGGEVFF
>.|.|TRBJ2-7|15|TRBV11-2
TGTGCCAGCAGCTTCGATCGGGTCAGATCCTACGAGCAGTACTTC
CASSFDRVRSYEQYF
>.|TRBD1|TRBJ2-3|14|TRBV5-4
TGTGCCAGCAGCGACAGGGCTAGCACAGATACGCAGTATTTT
CASSDRASTDTQYF
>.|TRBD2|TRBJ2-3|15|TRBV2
TGTGCCAGCAGAAGAGTTAGCGGGAGCACAGATACGCAGTATTTT
CASRRVSGSTDTQYF
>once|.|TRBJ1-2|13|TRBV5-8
TGTGCCAGCAGCTACTACAGGGTCCAAGGCTACACCTTC
CASSYYRVQGYTF
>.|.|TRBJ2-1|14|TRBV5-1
TGCGCCAGCAGCTTGGGCAGTCAGACAGGTGAGCAGTTCTTC
CASSLGSQTGEQFF
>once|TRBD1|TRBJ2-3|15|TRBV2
TGTGCCAGCAGTGAAGACAGGGGGCCACGAGATACGCAGTATTTT
CASSEDRGPRDTQYF
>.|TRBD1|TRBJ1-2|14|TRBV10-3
TGTGCCATCAGGTCCTCGGGACAGGATAATGGCTACACCTTC
CAIRSSGQDNGYTF
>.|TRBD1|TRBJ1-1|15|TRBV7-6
TGTGCCAGCAGCATAGGACAGGGACGGAACACTGAAGCTTTCTTT
CASSIGQGRNTEAFF
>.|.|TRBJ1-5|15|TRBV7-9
TGTGCCAGCAGCTTAGCTGGGGGCAGCAATCAGCCCCAGCATTTT
CASSLAGGSNQPQHF
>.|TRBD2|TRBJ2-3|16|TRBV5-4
TGTGCCAGCAGCTTACTGACTAGCCCTAGCACAGATACGCAGTATTTT
CASSLLTSPSTDTQYF
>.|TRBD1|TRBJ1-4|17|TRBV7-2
TGTGCCAGCAGCATGGGACAGGGGGCTTCAACTAATGAAAAACTGTTTTTT
CASSMGQGASTNEKLFF
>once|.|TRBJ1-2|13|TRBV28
TGTGCCAGCAGTACAGGGAAGGGTAGTGGCTACACCTTC
CASSTGKGSGYTF
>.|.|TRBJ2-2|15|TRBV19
TGTGCCAGTAGTGACGCGACACAGAACACCGGGGAGCTGTTTTTT
CASSDATQNTGELFF
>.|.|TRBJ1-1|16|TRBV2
TGTGCCACCGCTCCTTATTCCAGGGTAAAGAACACTGAAGCTTTCTTT
CATAPYSRVKNTEAFF
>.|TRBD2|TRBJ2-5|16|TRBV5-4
TGTGCCAGCAGCCTGGGACTAGCGGGGGGTCGGGAGACCCAGTACTTC
CASSLGLAGGRETQYF
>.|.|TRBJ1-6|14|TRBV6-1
TGTGCCAGCATATCAGGGCACCATAATTCACCCCTCCACTTT
CASISGHHNSPLHF
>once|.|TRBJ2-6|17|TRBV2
TGTGCCAGCAGTGTAGAGGGCAGCCACTCTGGGGCCAACGTCCTGACTTTC
CASSVEGSHSGANVLTF
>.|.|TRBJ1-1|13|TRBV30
TGTGCCTGGAGCCTTAGGGGGAACACTGAAGCTTTCTTT
CAWSLRGNTEAFF
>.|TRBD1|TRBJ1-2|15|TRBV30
TGTGCCTGGAGTGTATCCGGGACAGTTAACTATGGCTACACCTTC
CAWSVSGTVNYGYTF
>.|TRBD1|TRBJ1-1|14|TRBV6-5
TGTGCCAGCAGCAACAGGGGTCCGAACACTGAAGCTTTCTTT
CASSNRGPNTEAFF
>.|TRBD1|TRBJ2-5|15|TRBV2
TGTGCCAGCAGATCTTCGACAGGGTTTAGTGAGACCCAGTACTTC
CASRSSTGFSETQYF
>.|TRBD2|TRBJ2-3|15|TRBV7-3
TGTGCCAGCAGCTTCGGGACTAGCCGCACAGATACGCAGTATTTT
CASSFGTSRTDTQYF
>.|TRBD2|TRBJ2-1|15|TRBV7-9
TGTGCCAGCAGCTCGGGGACTAGCGGGGCGGGTGAGCAGTTCTTC
CASSSGTSGAGEQFF
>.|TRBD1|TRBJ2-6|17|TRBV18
TGTGCCAGCTCACTAGCGACAGGGGGCTCTGGGGCCAACGTCCTGACTTTC
CASSLATGGSGANVLTF
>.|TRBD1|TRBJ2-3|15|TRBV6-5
TGTGCCAGCAGCCCCAGGGGACAGTTCACAGATACGCAGTATTTT
CASSPRGQFTDTQYF
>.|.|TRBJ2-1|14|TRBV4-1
TGCGCCAGCAGCCTCGAGGGAACCTACAATGAGCAGTTCTTC
CASSLEGTYNEQFF
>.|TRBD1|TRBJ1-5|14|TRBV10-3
TGTGCCATCAGCACAGGGGGGGGAGACCAGCCCCAGCATTTT
CAISTGGGDQPQHF